This is a list of T cell receptor beta chains from one sample in a study of cytomegalovirus exposure and HLA in healthy donors. Only in-frame clones appear in the TCRdb table, and some are missing; sequencing was by immunoSEQ multiplex PCR. The top ten hold about 8% of the sample, which has about 240,000 clones, 80% to 85% seen once. The sequencing sample was made of PBMCs. The source of these receptors is a woman in her fifties or sixties in good health and CMV-seropositive. The CDR3 runs from the conserved cysteine through the conserved F or W. A D gene is named only where the DNA matches it firmly. Size tells how often a clone was seen (once, few, many) or the class of an expanded clone, and some rows leave it out.

D: .; J: TRBJ2-7; length: 14; size: .; V: TRBV4-1; CDR3: CASSRTRDFYEQYF; DNA: TGCGCCAGCAGCCGGACCCGGGACTTCTACGAGCAGTACTTC
D: .; J: TRBJ1-2; length: 13; size: .; V: TRBV18; CDR3: CASSPPGGYGYTF; DNA: TGTGCCAGCTCACCACCGGGGGGGTATGGCTACACCTTC
D: .; J: TRBJ2-2; length: 14; size: .; V: TRBV30; CDR3: CAWSVAGSNGELFF; DNA: TGTGCCTGGAGTGTCGCCGGGAGCAACGGGGAGCTGTTTTTT
D: TRBD1; J: TRBJ1-2; length: 16; size: .; V: TRBV28; CDR3: CASSFPTGGNNYGYTF; DNA: TGTGCCAGCAGTTTCCCGACAGGGGGCAATAACTATGGCTACACCTTC
D: TRBD1; J: TRBJ1-2; length: 14; size: .; V: TRBV5-1; CDR3: CASSFGTGVYGYTF; DNA: TGCGCCAGCAGCTTCGGGACAGGGGTGTATGGCTACACCTTC
D: TRBD2; J: TRBJ2-3; length: 18; size: .; V: TRBV4-1; CDR3: CASSQGLIGGRVTDTQYF; DNA: TGCGCCAGCAGCCAAGGTTTAATAGGCGGGAGGGTGACAGATACGCAGTATTTT
D: TRBD2; J: TRBJ2-2; length: 15; size: .; V: TRBV29-1; CDR3: CSVQGSGGNTGELFF; DNA: TGCAGCGTCCAAGGGAGCGGGGGAAACACCGGGGAGCTGTTTTTT
D: .; J: TRBJ2-7; length: 12; size: .; V: TRBV7-9; CDR3: CASSLVYDEQYF; DNA: TGTGCCAGCAGCTTAGTTTATGACGAGCAGTACTTC
D: TRBD1; J: TRBJ2-2; length: 15; size: .; V: TRBV5-1; CDR3: CASGQGHVNTGELFF; DNA: TGCGCCAGCGGACAGGGACATGTGAACACCGGGGAGCTGTTTTTT
D: TRBD2; J: TRBJ2-7; length: 14; size: .; V: TRBV29-1; CDR3: CSVKRTSGSYEQYF; DNA: TGCAGCGTGAAAAGGACTAGCGGCTCCTACGAGCAGTACTTC
D: TRBD2; J: TRBJ2-1; length: 17; size: .; V: TRBV4-1; CDR3: CASSQDTSGSAYNEQFF; DNA: TGCGCCAGCAGCCAAGATACTAGCGGGAGTGCATACAATGAGCAGTTCTTC
D: TRBD2; J: TRBJ2-7; length: 13; size: .; V: TRBV10-3; CDR3: CAISELAGEGQYF; DNA: TGTGCCATCAGTGAGCTAGCGGGAGAAGGGCAGTACTTC
D: TRBD2; J: TRBJ2-3; length: 16; size: .; V: TRBV7-2; CDR3: CASSRVRPSGSDTQYF; DNA: TGTGCCAGCAGCCGGGTCAGGCCTAGCGGGAGTGATACGCAGTATTTT
D: .; J: TRBJ2-1; length: 15; size: .; V: TRBV4-1; CDR3: CASSPRDFQNNEQFF; DNA: TGCGCCAGCAGCCCCCGGGACTTTCAGAACAATGAGCAGTTCTTC
D: .; J: TRBJ2-7; length: 11; size: .; V: TRBV29-1; CDR3: CSVGRIDEQYF; DNA: TGCAGTGTGGGGCGCATTGACGAGCAGTACTTC
D: TRBD1; J: TRBJ2-7; length: 16; size: .; V: TRBV15; CDR3: CATSSSTGTGTYEQYF; DNA: TGTGCCACCAGCAGTAGCACCGGGACAGGAACCTACGAGCAGTACTTC
D: TRBD2; J: TRBJ2-7; length: 14; size: .; V: TRBV5-1; CDR3: CASSPGGDTYEQYF; DNA: TGCGCCAGCAGCCCCGGGGGGGACACCTACGAGCAGTACTTC
D: .; J: TRBJ2-1; length: 17; size: .; V: TRBV9; CDR3: CASSVVGTLSSYNEQFF; DNA: TGTGCCAGCAGCGTAGTTGGGACTCTCAGCTCCTACAATGAGCAGTTCTTC
D: .; J: TRBJ2-7; length: 15; size: .; V: TRBV2; CDR3: CASSVEQGSYYEQYF; DNA: TGTGCCAGCAGTGTAGAGCAGGGGTCCTACTACGAGCAGTACTTC
D: .; J: TRBJ1-1; length: 13; size: .; V: TRBV28; CDR3: CASLVRANTEAFF; DNA: TGTGCCAGTCTAGTCCGAGCGAACACTGAAGCTTTCTTT
D: TRBD1; J: TRBJ1-1; length: 13; size: .; V: TRBV30; CDR3: CALQGQGNTEAFF; DNA: TGTGCCCTACAGGGACAGGGTAACACTGAAGCTTTCTTT
D: TRBD2; J: TRBJ2-6; length: 18; size: few; V: TRBV29-1; CDR3: CSVEKGLAGRSGANVLTF; DNA: TGCAGCGTTGAAAAGGGACTAGCGGGTCGCTCTGGGGCCAACGTCCTGACTTTC
D: TRBD1; J: TRBJ1-4; length: 14; size: once; V: TRBV19; CDR3: CASSPRGLTEKLFF; DNA: TGTGCCAGTAGCCCCAGGGGGCTTACTGAAAAACTGTTTTTT
D: TRBD1; J: TRBJ1-6; length: 15; size: .; V: TRBV5-4; CDR3: CASSLGQGYNSPLHF; DNA: TGTGCCAGCAGCTTAGGACAGGGCTATAATTCACCCCTCCACTTT
D: .; J: TRBJ1-2; length: 14; size: few; V: TRBV7-9; CDR3: CSSAPATVDYGYPF; DNA: TGTTCCAGCGCCCCGGCTACGGTGGACTATGGCTACCCCTTC
D: .; J: TRBJ2-3; length: 19; size: .; V: TRBV28; CDR3: CASSPGQIWGITGTDTQYF; DNA: TGTGCCAGCAGTCCTGGACAGATTTGGGGGATTACTGGCACAGATACGCAGTATTTT
D: .; J: TRBJ1-2; length: 18; size: .; V: TRBV25-1; CDR3: CASSEAGGLVVRSSGYTF; DNA: TGTGCCAGCAGTGAAGCCGGGGGGCTGGTGGTACGATCGAGTGGCTACACCTTC
D: TRBD1; J: TRBJ1-3; length: 15; size: .; V: TRBV6-1; CDR3: CASSAKGQGGNTIYF; DNA: TGTGCCAGCAGTGCCAAAGGACAGGGTGGAAACACCATATATTTT
D: .; J: TRBJ2-7; length: 14; size: .; V: TRBV5-6; CDR3: CASSLGTGFYEQYF; DNA: TGTGCCAGCAGCCTGGGAACAGGGTTCTACGAGCAGTACTTC
D: .; J: TRBJ1-1; length: 15; size: few; V: TRBV5-4; CDR3: CASSPSGLWNTEAFF; DNA: TGTGCCAGCAGCCCCTCGGGACTTTGGAACACTGAAGCTTTCTTT
D: .; J: TRBJ2-2; length: 18; size: .; V: TRBV15; CDR3: CATSRDLELHRNTGELFF; DNA: TGTGCCACCAGCAGAGATCTAGAGTTACATAGGAACACCGGGGAGCTGTTTTTT
D: TRBD2; J: TRBJ2-5; length: 15; size: .; V: TRBV10-3; CDR3: CAIRSGGSNQETQYF; DNA: TGTGCCATCAGGTCCGGCGGGAGTAATCAAGAGACCCAGTACTTC
D: .; J: TRBJ2-2; length: 12; size: .; V: TRBV6-5; CDR3: CASVRATGELFF; DNA: TGTGCCAGCGTCCGCGCTACCGGGGAGCTGTTTTTT
D: TRBD1; J: TRBJ2-3; length: 13; size: .; V: TRBV2; CDR3: CASSRQGVDTQYF; DNA: TGTGCCAGCAGTCGTCAGGGGGTAGATACGCAGTATTTT
D: .; J: TRBJ1-6; length: 14; size: few; V: TRBV19; CDR3: CASSRETTNSPLHF; DNA: TGTGCCAGTAGCCGGGAGACAACTAATTCACCCCTCCACTTT
D: .; J: TRBJ1-5; length: 17; size: .; V: TRBV1; CDR3: CTSSQVLSDGPGQPQHF; DNA: TGCACCAGCAGCCAAGTGTTATCGGACGGCCCGGGGCAGCCCCAGCATTTT
D: .; J: TRBJ1-5; length: 15; size: .; V: TRBV28; CDR3: CASSPNRGYNQPQHF; DNA: TGTGCCAGCAGTCCTAACCGGGGATACAATCAGCCCCAGCATTTT
D: .; J: TRBJ2-7; length: 16; size: once; V: TRBV18; CDR3: CASSPGEKLNYYEQYF; DNA: TGTGCCAGCTCACCCGGGGAAAAGCTCAATTATTACGAGCAGTACTTC
D: .; J: TRBJ2-2; length: 15; size: .; V: TRBV10-1; CDR3: CASSSDRLNTGELFF; DNA: TGCGCCAGCAGCTCCGACAGGTTAAACACCGGGGAGCTGTTTTTT
D: .; J: TRBJ2-1; length: 15; size: .; V: TRBV19; CDR3: CASSPSGIPYNEQFF; DNA: TGTGCCAGTAGTCCCTCCGGGATTCCCTACAATGAGCAGTTCTTC
D: TRBD1; J: TRBJ1-2; length: 16; size: .; V: TRBV28; CDR3: CASEPGTGSSYYGYTF; DNA: TGTGCCTCCGAACCCGGGACAGGGAGCTCTTACTATGGCTACACCTTC
D: TRBD1; J: TRBJ1-2; length: 15; size: .; V: TRBV15; CDR3: CATSRDRGRGYGYTF; DNA: TGTGCCACCAGCAGGGACAGGGGAAGGGGCTATGGCTACACCTTC
D: .; J: TRBJ1-2; length: 14; size: .; V: TRBV19; CDR3: CASGGTQANYGYTF; DNA: TGTGCCAGTGGCGGGACTCAAGCTAACTATGGCTACACCTTC
D: TRBD1; J: TRBJ1-1; length: 15; size: once; V: TRBV19; CDR3: CASTPFGQGSTEAFF; DNA: TGTGCCAGTACCCCCTTCGGACAGGGGAGCACTGAAGCTTTCTTT
D: .; J: TRBJ1-1; length: 13; size: .; V: TRBV6-1; CDR3: CASTPWGIPEAFF; DNA: TGTGCCAGCACCCCCTGGGGCATCCCTGAAGCTTTCTTT
D: TRBD2; J: TRBJ2-2; length: 15; size: .; V: TRBV18; CDR3: CASSPLAGNTGELFF; DNA: TGTGCCAGCTCACCTTTAGCGGGAAACACCGGGGAGCTGTTTTTT
D: TRBD2; J: TRBJ2-3; length: 13; size: once; V: TRBV4-1; CDR3: CASSQVAGDTQYF; DNA: TGCGCCAGCAGCCAAGTAGCGGGAGATACGCAGTATTTT
D: .; J: TRBJ2-1; length: 13; size: .; V: TRBV7-9; CDR3: CASSLGGTDSQFF; DNA: TGTGCCAGCAGCCTAGGTGGCACGGACTCGCAGTTCTTC
D: TRBD1; J: TRBJ1-5; length: 16; size: .; V: TRBV5-4; CDR3: CASSATGEGDNQPQHF; DNA: TGTGCCAGCAGCGCGACAGGGGAAGGGGACAATCAGCCCCAGCATTTT
D: TRBD1; J: TRBJ2-7; length: 16; size: .; V: TRBV7-9; CDR3: CSSSLFIGQELYEQYF; DNA: TGTTCCAGCAGCCTCTTCATAGGACAGGAACTCTACGAGCAGTACTTC
D: .; J: TRBJ2-7; length: 15; size: .; V: TRBV11-3; CDR3: CASSLGGSGSYEQYF; DNA: TGTGCCAGCAGCTTAGGGGGTAGCGGATCCTACGAGCAGTACTTC
D: .; J: TRBJ1-2; length: 15; size: .; V: TRBV28; CDR3: CAIPSARGKADGYTF; DNA: TGTGCCATTCCTTCGGCCCGGGGGAAAGCGGATGGCTACACCTTC
D: .; J: TRBJ1-1; length: 15; size: .; V: TRBV6-1; CDR3: CASSPPRPVNTEAFF; DNA: TGTGCCAGCAGCCCCCCTAGACCGGTGAACACTGAAGCTTTCTTT
D: .; J: TRBJ1-2; length: 13; size: .; V: TRBV2; CDR3: CASSVGGYYGYTF; DNA: TGTGCCAGCAGTGTGGGGGGGTACTATGGCTACACCTTC
D: .; J: TRBJ2-1; length: 14; size: .; V: TRBV2; CDR3: CASSIFGLYNEQFF; DNA: TGTGCCAGCAGTATTTTTGGACTCTACAATGAGCAGTTCTTC
D: .; J: TRBJ2-7; length: 14; size: once; V: TRBV7-9; CDR3: CASSLGGGPHEQYF; DNA: TGTGCCAGCAGCTTGGGGGGAGGTCCCCACGAGCAGTACTTC
D: .; J: TRBJ2-1; length: 14; size: .; V: TRBV11-2; CDR3: CASSLGAGLNEQFF; DNA: TGTGCCAGCAGCTTAGGGGCAGGGTTGAATGAGCAGTTCTTC
D: .; J: TRBJ2-1; length: 14; size: .; V: TRBV6-6; CDR3: CASRPPATRGEQFF; DNA: TGTGCCAGCAGGCCACCGGCCACTAGAGGTGAGCAGTTCTTC
D: TRBD2; J: TRBJ2-3; length: 15; size: .; V: TRBV19; CDR3: CASSRQGLAGDTQYF; DNA: TGTGCCAGTAGTAGGCAGGGGCTAGCGGGAGATACGCAGTATTTT